Sequencing of this T cell receptor (beta chain) was carried out in a study of cytomegalovirus exposure and HLA in healthy donors. The CDR3 runs 13 residues. The V gene's germline CDR1 is SSHAT and CDR2 FNYEAQ (reference sequence). With 60 Vbeta and 13 Jbeta primers, the PCR was carried out. The method was immunoSEQ multiplex PCR; TCRdb's version includes in-frame clones alone and lacks a portion of them. This sample's table reports tens of thousands of clones. Donors were nominally healthy when sampled, though unrecorded immune exposures were likely. V and J are TRBV7-7 and TRBJ2-7; 8 nucleotides agree with TRBD2. The clonotype was recovered from a man aged 50-59 years in good health and CMV-seropositive. Specimen: PBMCs. The CDR3 here is CASSSFPGGEQYV. CDR3 in DNA: TGTGCTAGCAGCTCCTTCCCGGGGGGGGAGCAGTACGTC.